This T cell receptor beta chain was sequenced during a study of shared clonotypes between healthy human individuals. Remarks on this clone: Its antigen is unknown.

The study, taken as a whole, reports: Represented diversity, genetic and exposure-history alike, was limited by few donors. Depth was large, yet rarefaction showed that sorted-subset sequencing was incomplete.

From germline, CDR1 is LNHDA and CDR2 SQIVND (reference sequence). The CDR3 totals 12 residues. Trimming removed 7 bases from V and 3 bases from J, with 9 bases in between. Libraries were prepared by immunoSEQ multiplex PCR; TCRdb keeps only in-frame clonotypes and omits some of them. The data show 2 million to 3 million clones, 85% to 95% seen once. This chain links TRBV19 with TRBJ1-1; D is ambiguous. This receptor was obtained from a man aged 18 to 29 in good health. The source material was naive CD4+ T cells sorted from blood. Regarding subset: CD45RA+ positively selected. CDR3 in DNA: TGTGCCAGTAAACAAAGGGACACTGAAGCTTTCTTT. Translating it yields CASKQRDTEAFF.